These 11 T cell receptor beta chains came from one sample sequenced in a study of blood T cell repertoires in COVID-19. The assay was immunoSEQ multiplex PCR, and TCRdb's table has in-frame clones only and misses some. The repertoire consists of 110,000 to 150,000 clones, with roughly 86% occurring once and the leading ten covering roughly 8%. Source material: peripheral blood. Receptors originate from a woman in her fifties or sixties with acute or convalescent COVID-19.

The chain carries TRBV11-3 and TRBJ1-1, with unresolved D. The germline V gene encodes CDR1 SGHNT and CDR2 YENEEA. Deletions cut 5 bases from V and 1 base from J, with 8 bases between. The CDR3 is 13 amino acids. CDR3 region: CASSRTSNTEAFF. Here the CDR3 DNA reads TGTGCCAGCAGCCGAACATCGAACACTGAAGCTTTCTTT. The variable domain in full, with the rest retrieved from reference TRBV11-3 and TRBJ1-1, is EAGVVQSPRYKIIEKKQPVAFWCNPISGHNTLYWYLQNLGQGPELLIRYENEEAVDDSQLPKDRFSAERLKGVDSTLKIQPAELGDSAVYLCASSRTSNTEAFFGQGTRLTVV.

The rearrangement links TRBV7-2 to TRBJ2-5, with TRBD2 matching 9 bases. The CDR3 totals 13 residues. V shed 4 bases, J shed 4 bases, and the junction held 1 base outside the gene matches. Germline assignment: CDR1 SGHTA and CDR2 FQGNSA. In DNA form, the CDR3 reads TGTGCCAGCAGCTCGGGACTAGCAGAGACCCAGTACTTC. Protein product: CASSSGLAETQYF.

J is TRBJ1-5 and V is TRBV28, with 7 bases lining up with TRBD1. The CDR3 runs 15 residues. Germline V CDR1 and CDR2: MDHEN, SYDVKM. The V and J ends lost 6 bases and 4 bases, in that order; junction bases with no gene match: 9. CDR3 bases: TGTGCCAGCAGAAAGACAGGGAACCGAAATCAGCCCCAGCATTTT. Its protein is CASRKTGNRNQPQHF.

J is TRBJ1-4 and V is TRBV19; D not resolved. The CDR3 is 13 amino acids. The V gene's germline CDR1 is LNHDA and CDR2 SQIVND (reference sequence). V was pared by 6 bases and J by 7 bases, with 12 bases between. CDR3 nucleotides: TGTGCCAGTAGGGAGCAGAACCTTGAAAAACTGTTTTTT. Protein: CASREQNLEKLFF.

The chain is built from TRBV27 and TRBJ1-1; TRBD1 matches at 7 bases. The CDR3 consists of 15 residues. The V and J ends lost 8 bases and 4 bases, in that order; junction bases with no gene match: 13. Germline V lookup: CDR1 MNHEY, CDR2 SMNVEV (reference sequence). As DNA, the CDR3 is TGTGCCAGCGGTTATGGTACAGGGGCAGGCACTGAAGCTTTCTTT. It encodes CASGYGTGAGTEAFF.

The chain links TRBV5-1 to TRBJ2-2; D might be TRBD2 (6 bases). The CDR3 spans 14 residues. Germline-derived CDR1 and CDR2 are SGHRS and YFSETQ. V was cut by 4 bases and J by 6 bases, with 13 bases left in between. DNA of the CDR3: TGCGCCAGCAGCCGTACTAGCCCGCCCGGGGAGCTGTTTTTT. Translation: CASSRTSPPGELFF.

This clone was recorded many times. This chain joins TRBV4-3 and TRBJ1-2, with 8 positions matching TRBD1. Germline V gene data show CDR1 as LGHNA and CDR2 as YSLEER. J was trimmed by 4 bases and V by 1 base; bases with no gene match: 8. CDR3 length: 16 amino acids. The CDR3 DNA follows: TGCGCCAGCAGCCAAGGGGCGGCCACAGGGGGCTATGGCTACACCTTC. The encoded protein is CASSQGAATGGYGYTF.

The chain combines TRBV5-1 with TRBJ2-2, with a tentative D call TRBD2 (5 bases). The germline V gene encodes CDR1 SGHRS and CDR2 YFSETQ. V lost 4 bases and J lost 6, with 19 bases in between. The CDR3 has 16 residues. CDR3 protein: CASSPSGVGLAGELFF. CDR3 nucleotides: TGCGCCAGCAGCCCCTCCGGGGTAGGGTTGGCCGGGGAGCTGTTTTTT.

In DNA, the CDR3 is TGTGCCAGCAGCCAAGCGGGACTGCTGTACTTC. It specifies CASSQAGLLYF. The chain couples TRBV14 to TRBJ2-5; D might be TRBD2 (6 bases). The CDR3 sequence is 11 residues long. From germline, CDR1 is SGHDN and CDR2 FVKESK. V lost 1 base and J lost 13, with 10 bases in between.

This clone was counted a few times. V usage is TRBV6-5 and J usage is TRBJ1-1; no firm D call. In germline, CDR1 is MNHEY, CDR2 SVGAGI. This CDR3 comprises 13 residues. The V end was cut by 8 bases, the J end by 2 bases, with 12 bases between. As DNA, the CDR3 is TGTGCCAGCCGACGGACTTTCAACACTGAAGCTTTCTTT. Amino acid sequence: CASRRTFNTEAFF.

V and J are TRBV27 and TRBJ1-6; TRBD1 agrees at 12 bases. Germline trimming cut 5 bases from V and 10 bases from J; bases unmatched to any gene: 15. CDR1 MNHEY and CDR2 SMNVEV come from the germline V gene (reference sequence). This CDR3 is 18 amino acids long. This CDR3 is CASSPLPGTGGAGSPLHF. The CDR3 nucleotides are TGTGCCAGCAGTCCTCTTCCCGGGACAGGGGGCGCGGGGTCACCCCTCCACTTT.